The present TCR beta chain was sequenced within a study of blood T cells in healthy people across ages. The germline CDR1 and CDR2 sequences are KGHDR and SFDVKD. Trimming left V 5 bases short and J 2 bases short, with 7 bases between. This CDR3 region has 13 residues. Staff drew around 10 milliliters of peripheral blood from each donor. The second PCR ran about 7 to 12 cycles with a sample-barcoded 5' primer and J-beta primers. At least 3 million CDR3-containing paired-end reads were obtained per sample. TCRdb recomputed calls from the 5' RACE reads with MiXCR, one row per CDR3 protein. The sample holds 1.5 million to 2 million distinct CDR3 sequences, approximately 50% seen once. A remark on this clonotype: What it binds is unknown.

General study results and limits: As age increased, TCR beta diversity per million T cells fell in a roughly linear fashion.

The chain links TRBV24-1 to TRBJ2-3; unclear D gene. The clonotype comes from a woman aged 40 to 55 in good health. The sequenced sample was blood. CDR3 region: CATSVDATDTQYF. The CDR3 DNA reads TGTGCCACCAGTGTGGACGCCACAGATACGCAGTATTTT.